This passage covers 14 T cell receptor beta chains from one sample sequenced in a study of PD-1 blockade in mismatch repair-deficient tumors (dated by TCRdb to about 2017). Receptor libraries were prepared by the immunoSEQ multiplex PCR assay. TCRdb mirrors the immuneACCESS table, restricted to in-frame sequences. Some clones are absent from its copies; in checked studies, under half trace to an unresolved V gene, and the reason for the others is unknown. The sample table lists some 110,000 clones, over 60% of them with a count of one. The ten largest account for 4.7% of the sample. The sequencing used peripheral blood, collected approximately 64 weeks after starting pembrolizumab. All receptors come from an adult with mismatch repair-deficient cancer.

This chain uses TRBV19 with TRBJ2-5; 10 nucleotides align to TRBD2. The CDR3 runs 16 residues. Unmatched junction bases numbered 5, after V lost 2 bases and J lost 2 bases. Germline V gene lookup returns CDR1 LNHDA and CDR2 SQIVND (reference sequence). Here the CDR3 DNA reads TGTGCCAGTAGTATAACCGGGACTAGCGATCAAGAGACCCAGTACTTC. Its protein product is CASSITGTSDQETQYF.

This clone is a singleton in its sample. The J gene is TRBJ1-5, the V gene TRBV28, with D possibly TRBD1 on 6 matching bases. Trimming pared 7 bases from V and 7 bases from J, leaving 20 bases between. This CDR3 is built from 15 residues. The germline V gene encodes CDR1 MDHEN and CDR2 SYDVKM. The CDR3 protein is CASIKGVGGEQPQHF. For the CDR3, the DNA is TGTGCCAGCATCAAGGGGGTTGGAGGGGAACAGCCCCAGCATTTT.

The J gene is TRBJ1-1, the V gene TRBV15; 7 bases agree with TRBD1. The V and J ends lost 1 base and 2 bases, in that order; junction bases with no gene match: 7. The V gene's germline CDR1 is LNHNV and CDR2 YYDKDF (reference sequence). The CDR3 loop spans 16 amino acids. CDR3 region: CATSRGGGRPNTEAFF. The DNA of the CDR3 is TGTGCCACCAGCAGAGGAGGGGGCCGGCCCAACACTGAAGCTTTCTTT. The whole variable domain, remainder taken from reference TRBV15 and TRBJ1-1, is DAMVIQNPRYQVTQFGKPVTLSCSQTLNHNVMYWYQQKSSQAPKLLFHYYDKDFNNEADTPDNFQSRRPNTSFCFLDIRSPGLGDTAMYLCATSRGGGRPNTEAFFGQGTRLTVV.

This CDR3 is CATSMKGVEQFF. The CDR3, as DNA: TGTGCCACCAGCATGAAGGGAGTTGAGCAGTTCTTC. This rearrangement joins TRBV15 to TRBJ2-1; perhaps TRBD2 as D (5 bases). The V gene's germline CDR1 is LNHNV and CDR2 YYDKDF (reference sequence). Trimming shortened V by 4 bases and J by 9 bases, and 10 bases separated the two germline ends. The CDR3 has 12 residues.

The V gene is TRBV19, the J gene TRBJ2-1; 12 bases fit TRBD2. V was pared by 5 bases and J by 6 bases, with 11 bases of the junction left unmatched. Germline-derived CDR1 and CDR2 are LNHDA and SQIVND (reference sequence). The CDR3 is made up of 17 amino acids. The CDR3 sequence: CASSATSGRSSGNEQFF. DNA of the CDR3: TGTGCCAGTAGTGCAACTAGCGGGAGGAGTTCAGGCAATGAGCAGTTCTTC.

This clone has only a few counts. The gene calls are TRBV5-1 and TRBJ1-1; a weak D match, TRBD1 (5 bases). Germline CDR1 reads SGHRS; CDR2 reads YFSETQ. Trimming removed 5 bases from V and 4 bases from J, with 12 bases in between. This CDR3 spans 13 amino acids. CDR3 sequence reads: CASSPAGATEAFF. The CDR3 DNA reads as TGCGCCAGCAGTCCGGCCGGGGCCACTGAAGCTTTCTTT.

The chain carries TRBV19 and TRBJ2-1; TRBD2 aligns across 10 bases. CDR1 is LNHDA, CDR2 SQIVND, per germline (reference sequence). The CDR3 totals 16 residues. The V segment lost 10 bases and the J segment 7 bases; nucleotides outside the gene matches: 16. The DNA for the CDR3 is TGTGCCACTCAAAGTCAAGCGGGAGGGCCGGTGAATGAGCAGTTCTTC. The encoded protein is CATQSQAGGPVNEQFF.

The genes are TRBV5-5 and TRBJ2-7; perhaps TRBD1 as D (6 bases). The CDR3 is 14 residues long. Germline CDR1 and CDR2: SGHKS and YYEKEE (reference sequence). V dropped 0 bases and J dropped 3 bases, with 10 bases sitting between them. The CDR3 sequence: CASSLGQGFYEQYF. The CDR3 DNA follows: TGTGCCAGCAGCTTGGGCCAGGGGTTCTACGAGCAGTACTTC.

The CDR3 coding sequence is TGTGCCAGCAGCCAAGATACTAGCGGGAACACCGGGGAGCTGTTTTTT. This translates into CASSQDTSGNTGELFF. The rearrangement joins TRBV4-2 to TRBJ2-2, with TRBD2 matching over 8 bases. CDR1 and CDR2 from the germline V gene are LGHNA and YNFKEQ. V shed 0 bases and J 1 base; nucleotides not matched to a gene: 1. The CDR3 sequence is 16 residues long.

V is TRBV5-1 and J is TRBJ2-7, with 11 bases identical to TRBD2. The CDR3 extends over 14 amino acids. Trimming cost V 4 bases and J 3 bases; bases outside gene matches: 3. CDR1 is SGHRS, CDR2 YFSETQ, per germline. CDR3 sequence: CASSPGTSGYEQYF. The DNA for the CDR3 is TGCGCCAGCAGCCCCGGGACTAGCGGCTACGAGCAGTACTTC. Full variable domain (rest looked up from reference TRBV5-1 and TRBJ2-7): KAGVTQTPRYLIKTRGQQVTLSCSPISGHRSVSWYQQTPGQGLQFLFEYFSETQRNKGNFPGRFSGRQFSNSRSEMNVSTLELGDSALYLCASSPGTSGYEQYFGPGTRLTVT.

This chain joins TRBV9 and TRBJ2-7; D is perhaps TRBD2 (7 bases). Germline-derived CDR1 and CDR2 are SGDLS and YYNGEE. Trimming pared 3 bases from V and 5 bases from J, leaving 15 bases between. The CDR3 has 14 amino acids. CDR3 sequence reads: CASSGRENRDEQYF. The CDR3 nucleotides read TGTGCCAGCAGCGGGCGGGAGAACAGGGACGAGCAGTACTTC.

The chain recombines TRBV7-8 with TRBJ1-4; D uncertain. This CDR3 spans 14 amino acids. Between the trimmed V and J ends, which lost 3 bases and 8 bases, there was a span of 13 bases. Germline CDR1 reads SGHVS; CDR2 reads FQNEAQ. The DNA for the CDR3 is TGTGCCAGCAGCTTTTCGGACCGCGTGGAAAAACTGTTTTTT. Protein sequence: CASSFSDRVEKLFF.

V and J are TRBV18 and TRBJ1-1; the match to TRBD1 covers 9 bases. V shed 4 bases and J 1 base; nucleotides not matched to a gene: 4. CDR1 is KGHSH, CDR2 LQKENI, per germline. The CDR3 has 15 residues. This CDR3 is CASSQRTGANTEAFF. CDR3 DNA sequence: TGTGCCAGCTCACAAAGGACAGGGGCGAACACTGAAGCTTTCTTT.

CDR3 sequence: CASSARDYNEQFF. The DNA of the CDR3 is TGCGCCAGCAGTGCCCGGGACTACAATGAGCAGTTCTTC. The chain employs TRBV10-1 and TRBJ2-1; D possibly corresponds to TRBD2 (5 bases). The V end lost 4 bases, the J end lost 3 bases, and 7 bases lay between the germline ends. This CDR3 spans 13 amino acids. Germline V gene lookup returns CDR1 WNHNN and CDR2 SYGVQD (reference sequence).